This TCR beta chain was documented in a study of regulatory T cells in long-lasting Graves disease. Construction of the TCR beta libraries employed iRepertoire HTBI primers in conjunction with Arm-PCR of CDR3 regions. From the multiplex PCR reads, TCRdb called clonotypes with MiXCR, one entry per CDR3 protein. In the table there are about 540,000 distinct CDR3 sequences, approximately 12% of which are singletons. CDR1 DFQATT and CDR2 SNEGSKA come from the germline V gene (reference sequence). This CDR3 is 16 amino acids long. The junction had 9 bases not matched to a gene; V was cut back by 3 bases and J by 4 bases. The time point here: newly diagnosed GD, antithyroid drugs for less than 3 months. Extracted PBMC RNA gave rise to the TCR library. This clonotype was seen a few times. These data were likewise used in another study, on T cells in Graves' hyperthyroidism and ophthalmopathy. That study adds: RT-PCR in the first round (using the HTBI primer set) targeted the TCR CDR3. Ophthalmopathy and stable hyperthyroidism were told apart by a 13 V-J model. Ophthalmopathy onset followed model prediction by a median roughly six months.

The chain combines TRBV20-1 with TRBJ2-7; 13 bases align to TRBD2. This clonotype was obtained from a man aged 30 to 39 with Graves disease. This specimen consisted of peripheral blood mononuclear cells (PBMCs), obtained at new diagnosis, from a patient treated with antithyroid drugs. In DNA form, the CDR3 reads TGCAGTGCTAGTATTAAGGGGACTAGCGGGATGTACGAGCAGTACTTC. This sequence encodes CSASIKGTSGMYEQYF.